These 28 T cell receptor beta chains were sequenced from one sample in a study of cytomegalovirus exposure and HLA in healthy donors. PCR primers comprised 60 Vbeta and 13 Jbeta primers. Only in-frame clones appear in the TCRdb table, and some are missing; sequencing was by immunoSEQ multiplex PCR. The sample includes 150,000 to 250,000 clones, 85% of them seen just once. The material sequenced was PBMCs. The receptors derive from a woman in her fifties or sixties in good health and CMV-seronegative.

In its sample, this clone was seen once. The CDR3: CAWSDYSYEQYF. The CDR3 bases are TGTGCCTGGAGTGACTACTCCTACGAGCAGTACTTC. The genes are TRBV30 and TRBJ2-7; no definite D call. Germline V CDR1 and CDR2: GTSNPN, SVGIG (reference sequence). This CDR3 has 12 amino acids. Trimming removed 1 base at V and 0 bases at J, with 4 bases between.

V gene TRBV7-2 combines with J gene TRBJ2-3; D unresolved. This CDR3 has 11 residues. Germline V CDR1 and CDR2: SGHTA, FQGNSA. V dropped 5 bases and J dropped 10 bases, with 10 bases sitting between them. This chain's CDR3 is CASSNSYAQYF. CDR3 bases: TGTGCCAGCAGCAATTCTTATGCGCAGTATTTT.

This clone was recorded only once. The rearrangement links TRBV5-1 to TRBJ2-3; 10 nucleotides agree with TRBD2. This CDR3 comprises 16 residues. With V trimmed by 0 bases and J by 4 bases, 5 bases remained unmatched. CDR1 and CDR2 (germline): SGHRS, YFSETQ. CDR3 residues: CASSLAVAGGPDTQYF. CDR3 nucleotide sequence: TGCGCCAGCAGCTTGGCCGTAGCGGGAGGTCCAGATACGCAGTATTTT. The full variable domain, its missing parts supplied by reference TRBV5-1 and TRBJ2-3, is KAGVTQTPRYLIKTRGQQVTLSCSPISGHRSVSWYQQTPGQGLQFLFEYFSETQRNKGNFPGRFSGRQFSNSRSEMNVSTLELGDSALYLCASSLAVAGGPDTQYFGPGTRLTVL.

The V and J genes are TRBV20-1 and TRBJ2-1, with no clear D. V lost 4 bases and J lost 8, with 6 bases in between. Germline CDR1 reads DFQATT; CDR2 reads SNEGSKA (reference sequence). CDR3 length: 10 amino acids. The CDR3 bases are TGCAGTGCTACCCAGGATGAGCAGTTCTTC. Amino acids: CSATQDEQFF.

The chain couples TRBV28 to TRBJ1-2, with 7 bases that match TRBD1. CDR3 length equals 16 residues. V lost 5 bases and J lost 8; bases outside the gene matches: 17. CDR1 is MDHEN and CDR2 is SYDVKM in the germline V gene. CDR3 nucleotide sequence: TGTGCCAGCAGTCTACGAACACGGGGACAGCTCCGAGGCTACACCTTC. This translates into CASSLRTRGQLRGYTF.

Only one count was recorded for this clone. The V call is TRBV28, the J call TRBJ2-2, with D maybe TRBD2 (6 bases). CDR1 MDHEN and CDR2 SYDVKM come from the germline V gene. Trimming pared 3 bases from V and 1 base from J, leaving 9 bases between. CDR3 length: 15 residues. The CDR3 coding sequence is TGTGCCAGCAGTTTGGAGGGTTTGAACACCGGGGAGCTGTTTTTT. It codes for CASSLEGLNTGELFF.

This chain joins TRBV9 and TRBJ1-1; 7 bases fit TRBD1. The germline V gene encodes CDR1 SGDLS and CDR2 YYNGEE. CDR3 length equals 13 residues. Trimming cost V 6 bases and J 3 bases; bases outside gene matches: 5. As DNA, the CDR3 is TGTGCCAGCACCCTCGGACAGGACACTGAAGCTTTCTTT. This codes for CASTLGQDTEAFF.

The chain couples TRBV30 to TRBJ1-4; TRBD1 aligns across 8 bases. The CDR3 runs to 15 residues. The V and J ends lost 4 bases and 5 bases, in that order; junction bases with no gene match: 9. Germline values: CDR1 GTSNPN, CDR2 SVGIG (reference sequence). The CDR3 sequence is CAWNWGGQGNEKLFF. Written as DNA, the CDR3 is TGTGCCTGGAATTGGGGAGGACAGGGAAATGAAAAACTGTTTTTT.

This rearrangement joins TRBV7-6 to TRBJ2-2; D is unresolved. Deletions cut 4 bases from V and 11 bases from J, with 11 bases between. The V gene's germline CDR1 is SGHVS and CDR2 FNYEAQ. The CDR3 runs 12 residues. The CDR3 region is CASSSQSPELFF. The CDR3 nucleotides are TGTGCCAGCAGCTCGCAAAGCCCCGAGCTGTTTTTT.

V and J are TRBV28 and TRBJ2-5, with 13 bases matching TRBD2. The J call may be wrong; the DNA end is better matched by TRBJ2-7. This CDR3 contains 15 residues. Germline V gives CDR1 MDHEN, CDR2 SYDVKM. CDR3 amino acids: CASRTSGRADYEQYF. CDR3 nucleotides: TGTGCCAGCAGAACTAGCGGGAGGGCCGACTACGAGCAGTACTTC.

The gene calls are TRBV4-1 and TRBJ1-5, with D uncertain. Germline assignment: CDR1 MGHRA and CDR2 YSYEKL. Trimming shortened V by 0 bases and J by 6 bases, and 6 bases separated the two germline ends. The CDR3 totals 13 residues. CDR3 loop: CASSQEFRQPQHF. The CDR3 bases are TGCGCCAGCAGCCAAGAATTTCGTCAGCCCCAGCATTTT.

With respect to this clone: Germline and junction disagree at one end, which may indicate a read error. Other DNA sequences in this sample translate to the same CDR3. V gene TRBV27 combines with J gene TRBJ2-6; 10 bases line up with TRBD2. The CDR3 extends over 19 amino acids. Germline CDR1 reads MNHEY; CDR2 reads SMNVEV (reference sequence). CDR3 protein: CASSLSMASGSSGANVLTF. CDR3 coding DNA: TGTGCCAGTAGTTTATCCATGGCTAGCGGGAGCTCTGGGGCCAACGTCCTGACTTTC. The full variable domain, in which reference TRBV27 and TRBJ2-6 provide the parts outside the CDR3, is EAQVTQNPRYLITVTGKKLTVTCSQNMNHEYMSWYRQDPGLGLRQIYYSMNVEVTDKGDVPEGYKVSRKEKRNFPLILESPSPNQTSLYFCASSLSMASGSSGANVLTFGAGSRLTVL.

This clone was counted between two and nine times. The CDR3, as DNA: TGTGCCAGTAGTATAACCCCCTTTGCGGGGGGGCGAACATGGGTTGGCAATCAGCCCCAGCATTTT. Encoded protein: CASSITPFAGGRTWVGNQPQHF. V gene TRBV19 combines with J gene TRBJ1-5; tentatively, D is TRBD1 (6 bases). The CDR3 has 22 amino acids. Germline CDR1 LNHDA, CDR2 SQIVND (reference sequence). Between the trimmed V and J ends, which lost 2 bases and 2 bases, there was a span of 31 bases.

This chain uses TRBV5-4 with TRBJ2-5; 15 bases map to TRBD2. CDR3 length equals 16 residues. Losses at the gene ends were 4 bases for V and 2 bases for J; bases not matched to a gene: 3. Germline values: CDR1 SGHNT, CDR2 YYREEE (reference sequence). CDR3 DNA: TGTGCCAGCAGCCCCGGACTAGCGGGAGGGCAAGAGACCCAGTACTTC. Its translation: CASSPGLAGGQETQYF.

This chain links TRBV5-1 with TRBJ1-1; TRBD1 matches at 9 bases. The CDR3 runs 15 residues. Per germline, CDR1 SGHRS and CDR2 YFSETQ. V lost 4 bases, J lost 6 bases, and 10 bases stayed unmatched. In DNA form, the CDR3 reads TGCGCCAGCAGCGAAATGGGACAGGGTGGATCTGAAGCTTTCTTT. It yields the protein CASSEMGQGGSEAFF.

The chain has TRBV27 and TRBJ1-6, with 9 bases fitting TRBD1. The CDR3 is made up of 15 amino acids. The V and J ends lost 5 bases and 7 bases, in that order; junction bases with no gene match: 6. Per the germline V gene, CDR1 is MNHEY and CDR2 is SMNVEV (reference sequence). CDR3 coding DNA: TGTGCCAGCAGTGAGGACAGGGGAACGAATTCACCCCTCCACTTT. Protein: CASSEDRGTNSPLHF.

This rearrangement joins TRBV6-5 to TRBJ2-6; TRBD1 matches at 9 bases. Germline CDR1 and CDR2: MNHEY and SVGAGI. CDR3 length: 15 residues. V lost 6 bases and J lost 2; bases outside the gene matches: 2. The DNA of the CDR3 is TGTGCCAGCAGCTGGGACAGGGCTGGGGCCAACGTCCTGACTTTC. Translation: CASSWDRAGANVLTF.

The CDR3 reads CASSSFDSGTGAGNTIYF. Here the CDR3 DNA reads TGTGCCAGCAGCTCTTTTGATTCCGGGACAGGGGCTGGAAACACCATATATTTT. V is TRBV4-2 and J is TRBJ1-3; 10 positions agree with TRBD1. Trimming cost V 5 bases and J 2 bases; bases outside gene matches: 12. Germline-derived CDR1 and CDR2 are LGHNA and YNFKEQ. This CDR3 is built from 18 residues.

The chain employs TRBV27 and TRBJ2-7; possibly TRBD1 for D (6 bases). The CDR3 contains 12 residues. V dropped 7 bases and J dropped 4 bases, with 11 bases sitting between them. Germline loops: CDR1 MNHEY, CDR2 SMNVEV (reference sequence). The CDR3 loop reads CASKGHRYEQYF. CDR3 nucleotide sequence: TGTGCCAGCAAGGGACATAGATACGAGCAGTACTTC.

The chain joins TRBV6-6 to TRBJ2-1; 7 bases fit TRBD1. J lost 4 bases, V lost 4 bases, and 7 bases had no gene match. CDR1 and CDR2 from the germline V gene are MNHNY and SVGAGI (reference sequence). CDR3 size: 15 residues. CDR3 nucleotide sequence: TGTGCCAGCAGTTCTGGACAGGTCGTTTACAATGAGCAGTTCTTC. This encodes CASSSGQVVYNEQFF.

The CDR3 sequence: CASSRGQTYSYNEQFF. For the CDR3, the DNA is TGTGCCAGCAGCCGGGGACAGACCTACTCCTACAATGAGCAGTTCTTC. J is TRBJ2-1 and V is TRBV5-4; TRBD1 agrees at 7 bases. This CDR3 contains 16 residues. The ends lost 4 bases at V and 0 bases at J; junction bases unmatched: 7. Germline-derived CDR1 and CDR2 are SGHNT and YYREEE (reference sequence).

The sample holds a few counts of this clone. V usage is TRBV5-4 and J usage is TRBJ2-5, with D possibly matching TRBD1 (7 bases). Trimming left V 4 bases short and J 5 bases short, with 21 bases between. There are 16 residues in the CDR3. Germline V gene lookup returns CDR1 SGHNT and CDR2 YYREEE (reference sequence). The CDR3 coding sequence is TGTGCCAGCAGCCTGGACTTCCAGGGGGGCGGGGAGACCCAGTACTTC. Its protein product is CASSLDFQGGGETQYF.

This clone was seen once. The chain recombines TRBV27 with TRBJ2-5; 12 nucleotides match TRBD2. The tail of the sequence fits TRBJ2-7 better, so the J call may be wrong. Germline V gene lookup returns CDR1 MNHEY and CDR2 SMNVEV (reference sequence). The CDR3 has 16 amino acids. In nucleotides, the CDR3 is TGTGCCAGCAGTTTCTGGACTAGCGGGACTTCCTACGAGCAGTACTTC. Translating gives CASSFWTSGTSYEQYF.

The rearrangement joins TRBV6-1 to TRBJ2-7; possible D gene TRBD1, 5 bases. Trimming shortened V by 4 bases and J by 1 base, and 8 bases separated the two germline ends. CDR1 and CDR2 (germline): MNHNS, SASEGT. The CDR3 contains 13 residues. This CDR3 is CASSAGISYEQYF. CDR3 sequence (DNA): TGTGCCAGCAGTGCAGGGATTTCCTACGAGCAGTACTTC.

The J gene is TRBJ2-5, the V gene TRBV4-3; a weak D match, TRBD1 (6 bases). Looked up from germline, CDR1 is LGHNA and CDR2 is YSLEER. Trimming removed 2 bases from V and 7 bases from J, with 20 bases in between. The CDR3 has 16 amino acids. CDR3 residues: CASSQSSQGLTGTQYF. Here the CDR3 DNA reads TGCGCCAGCAGCCAATCGTCACAGGGCCTAACGGGGACCCAGTACTTC.

The chain joins TRBV11-2 to TRBJ1-2; D ambiguous. CDR3 size: 14 residues. The ends were cut back, 3 bases at V and 5 bases at J, with 13 bases in the middle. The germline V gene encodes CDR1 SGHAT and CDR2 FQNNGV. The CDR3 region has the DNA TGTGCCAGCAGCTTTGTTCCGAACATTTATGGCTACACCTTC. Translation gives CASSFVPNIYGYTF. The full variable domain, rest sourced from reference TRBV11-2 and TRBJ1-2, is EAGVAQSPRYKIIEKRQSVAFWCNPISGHATLYWYQQILGQGPKLLIQFQNNGVVDDSQLPKDRFSAERLKGVDSTLKIQPAKLEDSAVYLCASSFVPNIYGYTFGSGTRLTVV.

This rearrangement joins TRBV28 to TRBJ2-7, with 8 bases identical to TRBD1. CDR1 and CDR2 (germline): MDHEN, SYDVKM. The CDR3 consists of 12 residues. V shed 6 bases and J 4 bases; nucleotides not matched to a gene: 2. The CDR3 is CASSGQGYEQYF. CDR3 sequence (DNA): TGTGCCAGCAGCGGACAGGGATACGAGCAGTACTTC. Combining the CDR3 with reference TRBV28 and TRBJ2-7 gives the whole variable domain DVKVTQSSRYLVKRTGEKVFLECVQDMDHENMFWYRQDPGLGLRLIYFSYDVKMKEKGDIPEGYSVSREKKERFSLILESASTNQTSMYLCASSGQGYEQYFGPGTRLTVT.

V usage is TRBV28 and J usage is TRBJ1-2; D is uncertain. V was shortened by 6 bases and J by 3 bases, with 14 bases between the two germline ends. CDR3 length: 14 residues. Germline V lookup: CDR1 MDHEN, CDR2 SYDVKM. The CDR3: CASRRSDAYYGYTF. DNA for the CDR3: TGTGCCAGCAGGAGGTCCGACGCTTACTATGGCTACACCTTC.